Listed here is a single T cell receptor beta chain. What it recognizes is unknown. The data are from a study of T cells in narcolepsy. In the study overall: Healthy controls were enrolled alongside patients with narcolepsy type 1 or type 2.

The germline gives CDR1 GTSNPN, CDR2 SVGIG (reference sequence). This CDR3 is built from 14 residues. V dropped 0 bases and J dropped 8; count of bases not matched to a gene: 5. Assay used: immunoSEQ multiplex PCR; TCRdb lists only in-frame clones, some missing. This table holds approximately 30,000 clones, under 90% found once. Findings of the study overall: HCRT-specific and TRIB2-specific autoreactive clonotypes appeared among same-patient CSF and blood CD4+ clonotypes. Blood of same and different patients, but not healthy controls, reportedly held recurring autoreactive clonotypes.

The genes are TRBV30 and TRBJ1-4, with TRBD1 identical over 8 bases. The sequence was collected from a human donor with narcolepsy. Input material: CD45RA- memory CD4+ T cells from PBMCs. CDR3 DNA: TGTGCCTGGAGTGTACTACAGGGGGGAGAAAAACTGTTTTTT. Protein product: CAWSVLQGGEKLFF.